This is a list of T cell receptor beta chains from one sample in a study of blood T cell repertoires in COVID-19. TCRdb's table, derived via immunoSEQ multiplex PCR, lists solely in-frame clones and lacks some. The top ten hold around 1.5% of the sample, which has 250,000 or so clones, 88% seen once. Material: peripheral blood. The receptors derive from a man older than 75 with acute or convalescent COVID-19. The CDR3 runs from the conserved cysteine through the conserved F or W. D genes are given only for firm matches. Size is omitted from some rows. Given values are once, few, many or a class for expanded clones.

J gene	V gene	clone size	D gene	CDR3 DNA	CDR3 protein
TRBJ1-2	TRBV19	.	.	TGTGCCAGTAGAGCCGGGATCTCTTATGGCTACACCTTC	CASRAGISYGYTF
TRBJ2-7	TRBV18	.	TRBD1	TGTGCCAGCTCACCGGACAGGAGCAATACCGAGCAGTACTTC	CASSPDRSNTEQYF
TRBJ1-1	TRBV12-3/TRBV12-4	.	.	TGTGCCAGCAGCACTACTGAGCAGGGCGGTTTCTTT	CASSTTEQGGFF
TRBJ1-5	TRBV2	.	.	TGTGCCAGCACCATGACAGGCCAAGATCAGCCCCAGCATTTT	CASTMTGQDQPQHF
TRBJ2-2	TRBV5-5	few	.	TGTGCCAGCAGCTTGGCCACGGGGGTCCCCGCGAACACCGGGGAGCTGTTTTTT	CASSLATGVPANTGELFF
TRBJ2-5	TRBV6-6	.	TRBD1	TGTGCCAGCAGAAGAGGACAGGGGAGTGTTGAGACCCAGTACTTC	CASRRGQGSVETQYF
TRBJ2-2	TRBV5-6	.	.	TGTGCCAGCAGCTTGGGCGGGGTCACCGGGGAGCTGTTTTTT	CASSLGGVTGELFF
TRBJ2-2	TRBV19	.	.	TGTGCCAGTAGTATACGAACAGACCGAATCGGGGAGCTGTTTTTT	CASSIRTDRIGELFF
TRBJ1-6	TRBV4-1	.	.	TGCGCCAGCAGCCAAGGGGAGGGTTCACCCCTCCACTTT	CASSQGEGSPLHF
TRBJ1-1	TRBV5-1	.	TRBD1	TGCGCCAGCAGCACAGGGGACACTGAAGCTTTCTTT	CASSTGDTEAFF
TRBJ1-1	TRBV19	.	.	TGTGCCAGTACGCCCGGGAACACTGAAGCTTTCTTT	CASTPGNTEAFF
TRBJ1-1	TRBV3-1/TRBV3-2	.	TRBD1	TGTGCCAGCAGCCTACAGGGGGCGCGGTTAACTGAAGCTTTCTTT	CASSLQGARLTEAFF
TRBJ2-2	TRBV9	.	.	TGTGCCAGCAGCCCCCCATGGGCAAACACCGGGGAGCTGTTTTTT	CASSPPWANTGELFF
TRBJ1-5	TRBV2	.	.	TGTGCCAGCAGCAGGGGAAGCAATCAGCCCCAGCATTTT	CASSRGSNQPQHF
TRBJ2-7	TRBV4-3	few	.	TGCGCCAGCAGCCAAGATGCTAGCGTTCCCTACGAGCAGTACTTC	CASSQDASVPYEQYF
TRBJ2-5	TRBV3-1/TRBV3-2	.	TRBD2	TGTGCCAGCAGCCAAGGTAGCGGGACGGGGACCCAGTACTTC	CASSQGSGTGTQYF
TRBJ2-1	TRBV19	.	.	TGTGCCAGTACCTCCACCCGGCAGGGGAACAATGAGCAGTTCTTC	CASTSTRQGNNEQFF
TRBJ2-5	TRBV5-4	.	.	TGTGCCAGCAGCTGGACCGGGGGCCAAGAGACCCAGTACTTC	CASSWTGGQETQYF
TRBJ1-2	TRBV6-2/TRBV6-3	.	.	TGTGCCAGCAGTTTTCGGATAGAGGGTGGCTACACCTTC	CASSFRIEGGYTF
TRBJ2-5	TRBV6-2/TRBV6-3	.	.	TGTGCCAGCAGTTACTCTCTAGCGTCCCAAGAGACCCAGTACTTC	CASSYSLASQETQYF
TRBJ2-1	TRBV20-1	few	TRBD2	TGCAGTGCCACTAGCGTTCGTGAGCAGTTCTTC	CSATSVREQFF
TRBJ2-4	TRBV10-3	.	TRBD2	TGTGCCATCAGTGAGTCGACGGCTAGCGGGAGTCACATTCAGTACTTC	CAISESTASGSHIQYF
TRBJ2-7	TRBV27	.	.	TGTGCCAGCAGTTTTAGGGGTACAGGTTACGTACTCGAGCAGTACTTC	CASSFRGTGYVLEQYF
TRBJ2-2	TRBV7-6	.	TRBD2	TGTGCCAGCAGCTTAGATGACGGGGGGGCGTCAGGCGGGGAGCTGTTTTTT	CASSLDDGGASGGELFF
TRBJ1-2	TRBV15	few	.	TGTGCCACCAGCCCCAGGGGAGCTCATGGCTACACCTTC	CATSPRGAHGYTF
TRBJ2-2	TRBV2	.	TRBD2	TGTGCCAGCGGCATCTCTACTAGCGCGGACACCGGGGAGCTGTTTTTT	CASGISTSADTGELFF
TRBJ1-2	TRBV29-1	.	.	TGCAGCGTTGATGCAGGCGACTATGGCTACACCTTC	CSVDAGDYGYTF
TRBJ1-1	TRBV7-2	.	.	TGTGCCAGCAGCTTAGATTGGAGGTCGAGCACTGAAGCTTTCTTT	CASSLDWRSSTEAFF